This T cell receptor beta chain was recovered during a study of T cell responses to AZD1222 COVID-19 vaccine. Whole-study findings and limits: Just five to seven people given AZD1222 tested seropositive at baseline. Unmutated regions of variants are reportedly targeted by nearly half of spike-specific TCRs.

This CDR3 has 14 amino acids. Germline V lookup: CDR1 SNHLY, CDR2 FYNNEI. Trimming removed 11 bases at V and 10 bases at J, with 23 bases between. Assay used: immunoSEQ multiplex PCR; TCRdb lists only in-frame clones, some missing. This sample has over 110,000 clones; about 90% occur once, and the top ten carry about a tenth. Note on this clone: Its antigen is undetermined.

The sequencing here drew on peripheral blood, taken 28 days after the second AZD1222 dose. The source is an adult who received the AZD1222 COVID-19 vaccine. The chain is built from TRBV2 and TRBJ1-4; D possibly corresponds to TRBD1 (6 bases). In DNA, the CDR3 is TGTGCCGGCGGAGTGGAAGGGGGATCGGGAAAACTGTTTTTT. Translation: CAGGVEGGSGKLFF.